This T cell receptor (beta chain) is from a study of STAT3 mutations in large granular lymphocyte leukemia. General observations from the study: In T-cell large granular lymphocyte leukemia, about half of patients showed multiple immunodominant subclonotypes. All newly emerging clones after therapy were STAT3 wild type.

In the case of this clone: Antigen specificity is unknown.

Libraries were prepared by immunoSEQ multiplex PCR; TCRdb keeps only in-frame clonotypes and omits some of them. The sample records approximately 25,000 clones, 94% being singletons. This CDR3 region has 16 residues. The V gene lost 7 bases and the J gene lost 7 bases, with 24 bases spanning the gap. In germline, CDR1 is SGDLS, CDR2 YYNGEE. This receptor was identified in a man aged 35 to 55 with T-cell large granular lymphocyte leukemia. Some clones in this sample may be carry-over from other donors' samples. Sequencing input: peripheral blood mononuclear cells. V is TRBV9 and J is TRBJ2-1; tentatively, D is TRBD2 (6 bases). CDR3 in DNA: TGTGCCAGCGGGGGGAGGAGGGGCTTGGGTTGGAATGAGCAGTTCTTC. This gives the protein CASGGRRGLGWNEQFF.